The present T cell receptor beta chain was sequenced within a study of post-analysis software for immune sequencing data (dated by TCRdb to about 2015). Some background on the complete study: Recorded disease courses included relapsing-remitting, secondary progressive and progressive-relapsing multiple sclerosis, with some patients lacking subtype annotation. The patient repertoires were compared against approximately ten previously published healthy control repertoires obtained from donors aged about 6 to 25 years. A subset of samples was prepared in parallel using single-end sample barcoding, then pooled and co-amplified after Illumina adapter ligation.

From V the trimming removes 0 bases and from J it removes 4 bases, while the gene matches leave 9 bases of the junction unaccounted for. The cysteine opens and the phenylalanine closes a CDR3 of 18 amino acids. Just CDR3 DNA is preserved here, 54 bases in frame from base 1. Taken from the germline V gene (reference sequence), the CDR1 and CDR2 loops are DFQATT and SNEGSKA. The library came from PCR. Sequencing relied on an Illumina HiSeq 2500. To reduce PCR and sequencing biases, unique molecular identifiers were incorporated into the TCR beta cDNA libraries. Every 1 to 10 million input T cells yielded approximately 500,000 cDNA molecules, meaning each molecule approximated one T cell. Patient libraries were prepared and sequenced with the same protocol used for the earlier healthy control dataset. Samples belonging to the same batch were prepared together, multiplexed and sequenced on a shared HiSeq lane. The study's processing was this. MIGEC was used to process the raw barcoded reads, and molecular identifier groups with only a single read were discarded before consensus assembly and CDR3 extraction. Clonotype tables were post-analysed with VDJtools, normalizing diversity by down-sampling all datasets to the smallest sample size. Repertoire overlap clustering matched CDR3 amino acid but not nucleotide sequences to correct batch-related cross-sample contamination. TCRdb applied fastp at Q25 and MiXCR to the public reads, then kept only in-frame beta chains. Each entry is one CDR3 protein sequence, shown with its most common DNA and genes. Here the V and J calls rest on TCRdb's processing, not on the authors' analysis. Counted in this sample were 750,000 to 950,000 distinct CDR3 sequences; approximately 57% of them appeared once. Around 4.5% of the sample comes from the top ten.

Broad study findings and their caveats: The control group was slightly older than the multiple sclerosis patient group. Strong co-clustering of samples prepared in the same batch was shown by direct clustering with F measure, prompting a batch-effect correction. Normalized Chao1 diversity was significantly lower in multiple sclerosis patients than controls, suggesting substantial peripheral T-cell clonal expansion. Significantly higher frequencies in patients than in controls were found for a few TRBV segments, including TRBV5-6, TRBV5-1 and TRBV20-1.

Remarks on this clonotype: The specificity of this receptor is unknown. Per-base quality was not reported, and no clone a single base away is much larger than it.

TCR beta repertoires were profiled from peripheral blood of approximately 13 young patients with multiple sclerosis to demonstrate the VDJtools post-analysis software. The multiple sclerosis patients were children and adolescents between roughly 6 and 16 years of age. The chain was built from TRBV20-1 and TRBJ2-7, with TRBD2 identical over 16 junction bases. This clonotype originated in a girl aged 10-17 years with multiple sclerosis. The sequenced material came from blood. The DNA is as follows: TGCAGTGCTAGAGACCCCACCGGGACTAGCGGGAGGGTGTACGAGCAGTACTTC. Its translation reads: CSARDPTGTSGRVYEQYF.